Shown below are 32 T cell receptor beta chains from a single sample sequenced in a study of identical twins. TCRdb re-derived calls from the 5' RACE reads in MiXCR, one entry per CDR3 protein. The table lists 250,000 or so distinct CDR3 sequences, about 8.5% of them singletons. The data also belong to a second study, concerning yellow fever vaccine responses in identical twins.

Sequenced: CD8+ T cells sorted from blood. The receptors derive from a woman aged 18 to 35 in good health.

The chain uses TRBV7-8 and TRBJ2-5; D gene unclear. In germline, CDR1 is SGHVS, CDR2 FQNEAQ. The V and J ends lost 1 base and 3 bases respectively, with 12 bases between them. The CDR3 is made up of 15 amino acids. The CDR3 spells CASSLDILNEETQYF. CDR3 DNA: TGTGCCAGCAGCTTAGATATCCTAAATGAAGAGACCCAGTACTTC.

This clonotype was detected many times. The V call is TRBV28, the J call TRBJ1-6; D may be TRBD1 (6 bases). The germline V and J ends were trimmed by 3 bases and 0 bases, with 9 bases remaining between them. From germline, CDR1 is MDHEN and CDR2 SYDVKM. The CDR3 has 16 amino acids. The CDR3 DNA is TGTGCCAGCAGTTTCCGGACAGACTCCTATAATTCACCCCTCCACTTT. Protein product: CASSFRTDSYNSPLHF. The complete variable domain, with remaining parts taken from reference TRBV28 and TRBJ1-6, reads DVKVTQSSRYLVKRTGEKVFLECVQDMDHENMFWYRQDPGLGLRLIYFSYDVKMKEKGDIPEGYSVSREKKERFSLILESASTNQTSMYLCASSFRTDSYNSPLHFGNGTRLTVT.

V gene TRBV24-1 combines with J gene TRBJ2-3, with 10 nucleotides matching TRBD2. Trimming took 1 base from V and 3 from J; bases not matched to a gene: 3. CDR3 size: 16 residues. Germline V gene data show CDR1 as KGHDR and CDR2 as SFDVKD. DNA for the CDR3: TGTGCCACCAGTGATTTTGCTAGCGGGAGTACAGATACGCAGTATTTT. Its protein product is CATSDFASGSTDTQYF.

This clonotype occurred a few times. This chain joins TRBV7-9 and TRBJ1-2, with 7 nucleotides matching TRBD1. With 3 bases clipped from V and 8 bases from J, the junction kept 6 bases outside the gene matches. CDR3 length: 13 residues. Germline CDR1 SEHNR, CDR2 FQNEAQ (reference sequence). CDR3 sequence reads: CASSFGGTVGYTF. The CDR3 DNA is TGTGCCAGCAGCTTCGGGGGGACAGTCGGCTACACCTTC.

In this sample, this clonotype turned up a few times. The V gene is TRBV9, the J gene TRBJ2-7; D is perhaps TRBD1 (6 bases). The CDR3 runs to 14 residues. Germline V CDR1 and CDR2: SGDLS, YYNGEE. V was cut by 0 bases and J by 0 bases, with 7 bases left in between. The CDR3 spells CASSVGQASYEQYF. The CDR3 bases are TGTGCCAGCAGCGTAGGACAGGCCTCCTACGAGCAGTACTTC. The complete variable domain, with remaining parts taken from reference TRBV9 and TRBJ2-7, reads DSGVTQTPKHLITATGQRVTLRCSPRSGDLSVYWYQQSLDQGLQFLIQYYNGEERAKGNILERFSAQQFPDLHSELNLSSLELGDSALYFCASSVGQASYEQYFGPGTRLTVT.

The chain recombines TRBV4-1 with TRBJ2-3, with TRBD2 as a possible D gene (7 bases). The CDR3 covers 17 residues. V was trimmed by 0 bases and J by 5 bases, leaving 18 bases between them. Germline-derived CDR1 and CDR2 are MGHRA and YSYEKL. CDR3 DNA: TGCGCCAGCAGCCAAGAACCCAGAGGAGGGGGGGGAGATACGCAGTATTTT. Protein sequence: CASSQEPRGGGGDTQYF.

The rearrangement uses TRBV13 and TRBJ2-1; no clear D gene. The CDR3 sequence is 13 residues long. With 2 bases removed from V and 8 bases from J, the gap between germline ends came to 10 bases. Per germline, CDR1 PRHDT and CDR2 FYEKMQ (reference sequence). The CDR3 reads CASSLLLGHEQFF. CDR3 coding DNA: TGTGCCAGCAGCTTACTATTAGGGCATGAGCAGTTCTTC.

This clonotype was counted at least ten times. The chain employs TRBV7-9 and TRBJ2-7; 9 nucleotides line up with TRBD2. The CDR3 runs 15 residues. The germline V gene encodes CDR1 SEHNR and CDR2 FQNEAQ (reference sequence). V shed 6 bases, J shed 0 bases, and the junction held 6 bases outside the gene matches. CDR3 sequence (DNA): TGTGCCAGCAGTTCCGGACTAGCGCCCTCCTACGAGCAGTACTTC. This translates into CASSSGLAPSYEQYF.

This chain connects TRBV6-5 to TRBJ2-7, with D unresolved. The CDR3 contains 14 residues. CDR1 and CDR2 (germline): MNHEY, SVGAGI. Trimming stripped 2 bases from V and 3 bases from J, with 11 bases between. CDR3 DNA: TGTGCCAGCAGTTACCAGATAGGGAACTACGAGCAGTACTTC. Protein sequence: CASSYQIGNYEQYF.

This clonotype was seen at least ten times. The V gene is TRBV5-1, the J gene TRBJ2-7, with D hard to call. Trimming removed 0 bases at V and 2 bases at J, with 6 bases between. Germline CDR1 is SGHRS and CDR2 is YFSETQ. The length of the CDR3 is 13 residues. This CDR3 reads CASSLEGAYEQYF. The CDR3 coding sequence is TGCGCCAGCAGCTTGGAAGGAGCCTACGAGCAGTACTTC.

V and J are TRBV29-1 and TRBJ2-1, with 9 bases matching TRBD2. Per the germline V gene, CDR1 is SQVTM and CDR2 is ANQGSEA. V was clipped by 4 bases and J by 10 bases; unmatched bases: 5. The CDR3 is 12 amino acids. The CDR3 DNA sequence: TGCAGCGTTGTAGCGGGAGAAGGCGAGCAGTTCTTC. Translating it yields CSVVAGEGEQFF.

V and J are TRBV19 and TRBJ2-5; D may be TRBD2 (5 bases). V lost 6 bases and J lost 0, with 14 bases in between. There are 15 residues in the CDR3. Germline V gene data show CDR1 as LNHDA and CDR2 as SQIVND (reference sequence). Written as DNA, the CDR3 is TGTGCCAGTAGGAGGGCGCCCCTGTACCAAGAGACCCAGTACTTC. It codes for CASRRAPLYQETQYF.

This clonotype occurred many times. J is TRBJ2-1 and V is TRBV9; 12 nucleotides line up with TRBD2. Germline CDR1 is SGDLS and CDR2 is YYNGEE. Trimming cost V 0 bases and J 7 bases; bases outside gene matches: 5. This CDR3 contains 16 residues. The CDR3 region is CASSVAWLAGGNEQFF. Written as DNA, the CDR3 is TGTGCCAGCAGCGTAGCTTGGCTAGCGGGGGGGAATGAGCAGTTCTTC. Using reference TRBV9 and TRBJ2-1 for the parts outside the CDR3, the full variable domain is DSGVTQTPKHLITATGQRVTLRCSPRSGDLSVYWYQQSLDQGLQFLIQYYNGEERAKGNILERFSAQQFPDLHSELNLSSLELGDSALYFCASSVAWLAGGNEQFFGPGTRLTVL.

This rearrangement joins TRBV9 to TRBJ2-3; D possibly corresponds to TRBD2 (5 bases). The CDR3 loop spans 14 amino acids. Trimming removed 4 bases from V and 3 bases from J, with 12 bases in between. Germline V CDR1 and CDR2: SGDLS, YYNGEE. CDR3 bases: TGTGCCAGCAGCCCACGGGGTGAAACAGATACGCAGTATTTT. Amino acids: CASSPRGETDTQYF.

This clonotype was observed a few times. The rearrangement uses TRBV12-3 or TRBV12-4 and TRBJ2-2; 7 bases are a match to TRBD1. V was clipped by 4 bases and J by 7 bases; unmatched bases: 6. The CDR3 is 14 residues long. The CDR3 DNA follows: TGTGCCAGCAGTTGGACAGGTCATCACGGGGAGCTGTTTTTT. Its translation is CASSWTGHHGELFF.

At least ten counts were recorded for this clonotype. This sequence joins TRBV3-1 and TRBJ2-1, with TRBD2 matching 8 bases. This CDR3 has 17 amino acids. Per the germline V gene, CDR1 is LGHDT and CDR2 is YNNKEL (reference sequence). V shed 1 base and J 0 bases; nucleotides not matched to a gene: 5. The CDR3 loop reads CASSQVAAGGSYNEQFF. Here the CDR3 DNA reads TGTGCCAGCAGCCAAGTGGCTGCGGGAGGCTCCTACAATGAGCAGTTCTTC.

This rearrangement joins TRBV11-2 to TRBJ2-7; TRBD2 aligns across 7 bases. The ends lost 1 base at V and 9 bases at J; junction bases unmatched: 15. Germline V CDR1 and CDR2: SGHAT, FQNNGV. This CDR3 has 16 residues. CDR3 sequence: CASSLAPGQGGPAQYF. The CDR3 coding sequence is TGTGCCAGCAGCTTAGCCCCCGGGCAGGGAGGGCCCGCGCAGTACTTC.

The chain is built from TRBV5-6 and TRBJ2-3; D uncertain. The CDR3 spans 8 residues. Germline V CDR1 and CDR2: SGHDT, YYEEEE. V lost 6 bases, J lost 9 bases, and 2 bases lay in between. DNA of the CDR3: TGTGCCAGCAACACGCAGTATTTT. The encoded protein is CASNTQYF.

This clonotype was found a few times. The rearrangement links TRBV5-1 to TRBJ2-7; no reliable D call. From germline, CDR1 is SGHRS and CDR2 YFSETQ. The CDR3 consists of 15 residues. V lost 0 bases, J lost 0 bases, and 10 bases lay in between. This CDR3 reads CASSLEAASSYEQYF. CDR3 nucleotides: TGCGCCAGCAGCTTGGAGGCAGCCTCCTCCTACGAGCAGTACTTC.

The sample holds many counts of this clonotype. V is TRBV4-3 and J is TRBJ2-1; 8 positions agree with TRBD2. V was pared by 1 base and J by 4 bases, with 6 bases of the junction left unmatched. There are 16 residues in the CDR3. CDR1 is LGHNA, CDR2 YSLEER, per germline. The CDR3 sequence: CASSQGVAGLYNEQFF. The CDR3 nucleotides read TGCGCCAGCAGCCAAGGGGTAGCGGGGTTATACAATGAGCAGTTCTTC.

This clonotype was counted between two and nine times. The CDR3 loop reads CASSSSGGGGYNEQFF. CDR3 DNA: TGTGCCAGCAGCTCCTCAGGCGGGGGGGGGTACAATGAGCAGTTCTTC. The chain joins TRBV7-9 to TRBJ2-1; 9 nucleotides align to TRBD2. The CDR3 consists of 16 residues. Per the germline V gene, CDR1 is SEHNR and CDR2 is FQNEAQ (reference sequence). Unmatched junction bases numbered 8, after V lost 4 bases and J lost 4 bases.

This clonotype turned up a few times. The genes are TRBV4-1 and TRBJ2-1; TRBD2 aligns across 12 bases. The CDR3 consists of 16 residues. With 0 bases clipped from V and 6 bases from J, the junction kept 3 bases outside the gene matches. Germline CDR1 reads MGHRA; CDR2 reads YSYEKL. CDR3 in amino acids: CASSQDSSGRANEQFF. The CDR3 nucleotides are TGCGCCAGCAGCCAAGATTCTAGCGGGAGGGCCAATGAGCAGTTCTTC.

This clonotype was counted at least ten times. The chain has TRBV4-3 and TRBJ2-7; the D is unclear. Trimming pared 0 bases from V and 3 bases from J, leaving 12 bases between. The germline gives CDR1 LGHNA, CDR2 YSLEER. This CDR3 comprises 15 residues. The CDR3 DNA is TGCGCCAGCAGCCAAGATCGTACAGATCGCTACGAGCAGTACTTC. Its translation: CASSQDRTDRYEQYF.

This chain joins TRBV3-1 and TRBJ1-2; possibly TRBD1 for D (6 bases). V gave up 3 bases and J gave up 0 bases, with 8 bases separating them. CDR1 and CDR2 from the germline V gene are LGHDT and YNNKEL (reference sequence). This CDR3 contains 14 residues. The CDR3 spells CASSQDRTNYGYTF. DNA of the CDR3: TGTGCCAGCAGCCAGGACAGAACTAACTATGGCTACACCTTC.

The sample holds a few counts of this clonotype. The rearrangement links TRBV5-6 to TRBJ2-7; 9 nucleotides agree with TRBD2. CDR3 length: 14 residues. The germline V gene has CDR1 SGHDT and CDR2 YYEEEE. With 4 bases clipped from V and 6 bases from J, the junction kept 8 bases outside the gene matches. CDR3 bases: TGTGCCAGCAGCGGGCGGGGGGGCCTCATCGAGCAGTACTTC. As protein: CASSGRGGLIEQYF.

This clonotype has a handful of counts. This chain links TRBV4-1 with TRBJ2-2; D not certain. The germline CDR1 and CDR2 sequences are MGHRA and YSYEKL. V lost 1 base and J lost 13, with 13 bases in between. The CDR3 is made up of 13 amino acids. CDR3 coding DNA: TGCGCCAGCAGCCAAGGAGGACCGAACCGGCTGTTTTTT. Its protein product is CASSQGGPNRLFF.

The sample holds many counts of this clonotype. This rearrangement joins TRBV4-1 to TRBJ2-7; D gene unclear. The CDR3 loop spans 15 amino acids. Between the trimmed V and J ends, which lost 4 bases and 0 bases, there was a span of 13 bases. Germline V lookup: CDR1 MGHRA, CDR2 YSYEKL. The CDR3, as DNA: TGCGCCAGCAGCCGCGTACACGGCAGCTCCTACGAGCAGTACTTC. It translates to CASSRVHGSSYEQYF.

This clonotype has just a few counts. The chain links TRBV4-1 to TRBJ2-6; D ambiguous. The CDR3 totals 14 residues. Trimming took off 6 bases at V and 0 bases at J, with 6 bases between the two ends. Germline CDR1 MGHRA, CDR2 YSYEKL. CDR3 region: CASRPDSGANVLTF. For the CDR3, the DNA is TGCGCCAGCAGACCCGACTCTGGGGCCAACGTCCTGACTTTC.

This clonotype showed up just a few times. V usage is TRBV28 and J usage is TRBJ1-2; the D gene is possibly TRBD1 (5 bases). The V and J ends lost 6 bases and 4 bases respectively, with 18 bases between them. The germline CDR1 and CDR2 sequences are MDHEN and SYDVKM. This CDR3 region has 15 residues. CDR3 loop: CASSLTGTLGYGYTF. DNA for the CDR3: TGTGCCAGCAGCCTTACCGGGACTTTGGGCTATGGCTACACCTTC.

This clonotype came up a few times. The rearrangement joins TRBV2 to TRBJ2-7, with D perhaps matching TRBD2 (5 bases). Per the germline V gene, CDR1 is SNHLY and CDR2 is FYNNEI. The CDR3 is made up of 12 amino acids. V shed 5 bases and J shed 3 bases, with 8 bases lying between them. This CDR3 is CASSRLNYEQYF. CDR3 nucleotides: TGTGCCAGCAGTCGACTAAACTACGAGCAGTACTTC.

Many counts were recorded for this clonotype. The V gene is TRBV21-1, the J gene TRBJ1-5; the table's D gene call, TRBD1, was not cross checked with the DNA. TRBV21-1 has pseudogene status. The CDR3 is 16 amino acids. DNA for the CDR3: TGTGCCAGCAGCAAATTTTTGGGGGGCCCCAATCAGCCCCAGCATTTT. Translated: CASSKFLGGPNQPQHF.

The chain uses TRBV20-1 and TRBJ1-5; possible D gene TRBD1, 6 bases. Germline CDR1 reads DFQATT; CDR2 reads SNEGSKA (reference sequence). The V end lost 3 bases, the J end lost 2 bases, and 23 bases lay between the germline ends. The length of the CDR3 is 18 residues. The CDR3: CSASPLDSVGLRNQPQHF. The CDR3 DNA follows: TGCAGTGCTAGTCCCCTGGACAGCGTCGGCTTGCGCAATCAGCCCCAGCATTTT.